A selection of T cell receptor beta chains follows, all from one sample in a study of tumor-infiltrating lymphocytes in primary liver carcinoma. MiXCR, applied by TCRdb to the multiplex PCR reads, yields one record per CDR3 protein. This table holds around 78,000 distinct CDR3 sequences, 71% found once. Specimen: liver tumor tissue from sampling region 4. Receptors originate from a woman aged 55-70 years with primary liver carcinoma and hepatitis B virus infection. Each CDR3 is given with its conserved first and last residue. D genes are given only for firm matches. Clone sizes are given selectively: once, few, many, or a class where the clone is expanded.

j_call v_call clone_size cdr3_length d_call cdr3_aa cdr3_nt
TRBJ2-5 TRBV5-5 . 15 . CANSFGLIKQETQYF TGTGCCAACAGCTTTGGACTCATAAAGCAAGAGACCCAGTACTTC
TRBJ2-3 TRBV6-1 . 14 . CASSDAGAADTQYF TGTGCCAGCAGTGATGCAGGGGCGGCAGATACGCAGTATTTT
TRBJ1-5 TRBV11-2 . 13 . CAISSGPFSPQHF TGTGCCATCAGCTCAGGACCGTTTTCGCCCCAGCACTTT
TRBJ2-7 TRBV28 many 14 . CASSLSQGRNEQYF TGTGCCAGCAGTTTATCGCAGGGACGGAACGAGCAGTACTTC
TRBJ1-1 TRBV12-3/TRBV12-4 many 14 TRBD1 CASSLRGRSTEAFF TGTGCCAGCAGTTTAAGGGGGCGAAGCACTGAAGCTTTCTTT
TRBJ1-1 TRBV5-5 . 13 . CTSSREFNTEAFF TGTACCAGCAGCCGGGAGTTCAACACTGAAGCTTTCTTC
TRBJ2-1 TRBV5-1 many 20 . CASSPLADRAGTSRQREQFF TGCGCCAGCAGCCCCCTGGCGGACAGGGCAGGGACTAGTAGGCAGCGTGAGCAGTTCTTC
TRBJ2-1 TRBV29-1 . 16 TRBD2 CSVEGRLAPERNEQFF TGCAGCGTTGAGGGAAGACTAGCTCCCGAGAGGAATGAGCAGTTCTTC
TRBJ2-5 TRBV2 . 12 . CASLSSGETHYF TGTGCCAGCTTAAGCTCGGGGGAGACCCACTACTTC
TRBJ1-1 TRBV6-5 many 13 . CASSRAALGEAFF TGTGCCAGCAGCAGAGCCGCCCTAGGGGAAGCTTTCTTT
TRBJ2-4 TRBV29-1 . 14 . CSIYRGRGENIQYF TGCAGCATCTATCGGGGGCGAGGTGAAAACATTCAGTACTTC
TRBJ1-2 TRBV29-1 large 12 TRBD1 CSVEDRGYGYTF TGCAGCGTTGAGGACAGGGGCTATGGCTACACCTTC
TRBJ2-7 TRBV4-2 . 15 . CVSSQDWQPIYEQYF TGTGTCAGCAGCCAAGACTGGCAGCCGATCTACGAGCAGTACTTC
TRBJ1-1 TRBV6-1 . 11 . CASSKWGDAFF TGTGCCAGCAGTAAATGGGGTGACGCTTTCTTT
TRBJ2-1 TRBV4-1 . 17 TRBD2 CASSQPGLAGNINEQFF TGCGCCAGCAGCCAACCCGGACTAGCGGGGAATATTAATGAGCAGTTCTTC
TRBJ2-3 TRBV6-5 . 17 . CASSYRLWGSGTDTQYF TGTGCCAGCAGTTACAGGCTCTGGGGGAGTGGCACAGATACGCAGTATTTT
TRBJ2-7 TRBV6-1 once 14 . CVSSEEAGLYEQYF TGTGTCAGCAGTGAAGAGGCGGGTCTCTACGAGCAGTACTTC
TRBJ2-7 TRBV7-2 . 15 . CASSLSVGPAYEQYF TGTGCCAGCAGCTTATCAGTAGGACCTGCCTACGAGCAGTACTTC
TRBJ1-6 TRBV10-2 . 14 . CASSVGGNNSPHHF TGCGCCAGCAGTGTGGGAGGGAATAATTCACCCCACCACTTT
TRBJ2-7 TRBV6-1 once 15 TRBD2 CASSELAGAVYEEYF TGTGCCAGCAGTGAGTTAGCGGGAGCTGTGTACGAGGAGTACTTC